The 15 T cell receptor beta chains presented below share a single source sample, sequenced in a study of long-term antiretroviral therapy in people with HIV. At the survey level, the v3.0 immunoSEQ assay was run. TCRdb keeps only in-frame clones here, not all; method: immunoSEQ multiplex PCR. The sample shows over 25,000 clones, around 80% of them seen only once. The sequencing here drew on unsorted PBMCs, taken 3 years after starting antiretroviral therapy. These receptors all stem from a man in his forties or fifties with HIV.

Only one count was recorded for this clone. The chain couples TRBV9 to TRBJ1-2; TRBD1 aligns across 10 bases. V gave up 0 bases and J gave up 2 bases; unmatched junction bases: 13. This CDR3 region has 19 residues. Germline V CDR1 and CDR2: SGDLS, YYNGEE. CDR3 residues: CASSVVGPGQGPTNYGYTF. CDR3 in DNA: TGTGCCAGCAGCGTAGTAGGGCCGGGACAGGGGCCAACAAACTATGGCTACACCTTC.

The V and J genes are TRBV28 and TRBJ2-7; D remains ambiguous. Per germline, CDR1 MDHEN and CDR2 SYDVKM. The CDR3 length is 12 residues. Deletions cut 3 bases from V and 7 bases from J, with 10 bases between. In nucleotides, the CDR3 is TGTGCCAGCAGTTTCTCAGTAGGTGAGCAGTACTTC. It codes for CASSFSVGEQYF.

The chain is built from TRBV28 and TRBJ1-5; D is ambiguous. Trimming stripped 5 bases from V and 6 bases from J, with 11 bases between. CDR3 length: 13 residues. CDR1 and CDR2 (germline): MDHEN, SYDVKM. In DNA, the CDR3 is TGTGCCAGCAGTAGGGAAGGGAGTCAGCCCCAGCATTTT. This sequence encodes CASSREGSQPQHF.

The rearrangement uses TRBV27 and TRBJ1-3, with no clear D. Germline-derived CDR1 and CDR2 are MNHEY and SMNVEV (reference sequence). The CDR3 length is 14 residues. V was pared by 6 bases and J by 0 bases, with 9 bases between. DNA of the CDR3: TGTGCCAGCAGCCTCACTCCCTCTGGAAACACCATATATTTT. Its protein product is CASSLTPSGNTIYF.

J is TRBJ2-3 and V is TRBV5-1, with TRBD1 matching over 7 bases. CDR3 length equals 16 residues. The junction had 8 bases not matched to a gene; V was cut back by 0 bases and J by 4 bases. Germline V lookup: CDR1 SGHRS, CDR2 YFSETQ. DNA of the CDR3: TGCGCCAGCAGCTTGGAAGGTGGGACAGCTTCAGATACGCAGTATTTT. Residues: CASSLEGGTASDTQYF.

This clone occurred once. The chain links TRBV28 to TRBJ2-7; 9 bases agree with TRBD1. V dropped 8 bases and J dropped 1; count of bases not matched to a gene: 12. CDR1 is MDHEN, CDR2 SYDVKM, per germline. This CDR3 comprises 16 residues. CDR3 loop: CASYPPFGQGSYEQYF. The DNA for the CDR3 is TGTGCCAGCTATCCCCCGTTCGGACAGGGGTCCTACGAGCAGTACTTC.

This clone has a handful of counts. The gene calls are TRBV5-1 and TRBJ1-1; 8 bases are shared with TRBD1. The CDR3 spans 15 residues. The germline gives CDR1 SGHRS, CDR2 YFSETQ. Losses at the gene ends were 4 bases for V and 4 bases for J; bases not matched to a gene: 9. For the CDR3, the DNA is TGCGCCAGCAGCCAGAGGACAGGGATGTTCACTGAAGCTTTCTTT. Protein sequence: CASSQRTGMFTEAFF.

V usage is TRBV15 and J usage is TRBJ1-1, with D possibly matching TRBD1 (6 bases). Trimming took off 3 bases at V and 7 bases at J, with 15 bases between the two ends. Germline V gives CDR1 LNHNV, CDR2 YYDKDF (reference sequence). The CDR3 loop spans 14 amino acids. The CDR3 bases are TGTGCCACCAGCAGGGAGGCGGGGGCAGGTGAAGCTTTCTTT. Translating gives CATSREAGAGEAFF. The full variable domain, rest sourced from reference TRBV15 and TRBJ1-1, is DAMVIQNPRYQVTQFGKPVTLSCSQTLNHNVMYWYQQKSSQAPKLLFHYYDKDFNNEADTPDNFQSRRPNTSFCFLDIRSPGLGDTAMYLCATSREAGAGEAFFGQGTRLTVV.

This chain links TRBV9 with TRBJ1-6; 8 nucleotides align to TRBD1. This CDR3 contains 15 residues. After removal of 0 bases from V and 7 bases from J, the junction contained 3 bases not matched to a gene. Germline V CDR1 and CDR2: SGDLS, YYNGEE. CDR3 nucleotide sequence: TGTGCCAGCAGCGTAGCTTCAGGGGGCAATTCACCCCTCCACTTT. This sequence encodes CASSVASGGNSPLHF.

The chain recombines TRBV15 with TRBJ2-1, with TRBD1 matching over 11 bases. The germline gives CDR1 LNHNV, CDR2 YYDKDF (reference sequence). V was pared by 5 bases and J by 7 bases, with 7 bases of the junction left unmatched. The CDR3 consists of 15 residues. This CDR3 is CATSGTGGYGNEQFF. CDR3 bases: TGTGCCACCAGCGGGACAGGGGGTTACGGAAATGAGCAGTTCTTC.

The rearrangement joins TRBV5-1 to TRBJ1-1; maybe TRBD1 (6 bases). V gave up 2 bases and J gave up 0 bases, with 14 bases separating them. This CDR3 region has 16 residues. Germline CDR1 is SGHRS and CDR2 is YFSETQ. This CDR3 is CASSFGRGNMNTEAFF. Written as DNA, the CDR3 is TGCGCCAGCAGCTTTGGTAGGGGGAACATGAACACTGAAGCTTTCTTT.

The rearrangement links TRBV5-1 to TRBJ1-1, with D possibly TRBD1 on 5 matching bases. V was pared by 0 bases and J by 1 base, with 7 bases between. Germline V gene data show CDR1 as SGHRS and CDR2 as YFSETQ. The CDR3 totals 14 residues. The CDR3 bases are TGCGCCAGCAGCTTGGAGGGACCGAACACTGAAGCTTTCTTT. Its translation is CASSLEGPNTEAFF.

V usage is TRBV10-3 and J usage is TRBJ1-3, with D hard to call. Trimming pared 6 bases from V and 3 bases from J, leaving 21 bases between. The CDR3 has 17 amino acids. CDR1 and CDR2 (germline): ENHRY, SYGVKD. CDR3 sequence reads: CAISASGLAAGGNTIYF. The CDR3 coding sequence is TGTGCCATCAGCGCCTCAGGTTTGGCCGCCGGTGGAAACACCATATATTTT.

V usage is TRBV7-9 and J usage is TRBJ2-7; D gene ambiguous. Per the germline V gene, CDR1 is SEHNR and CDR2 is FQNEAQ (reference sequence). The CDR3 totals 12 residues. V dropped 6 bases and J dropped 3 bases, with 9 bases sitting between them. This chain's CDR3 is CASRRDNYEQYF. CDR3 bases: TGTGCCAGCAGAAGAGACAACTACGAGCAGTACTTC. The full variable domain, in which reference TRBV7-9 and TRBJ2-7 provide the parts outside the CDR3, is DTGVSQNPRHKITKRGQNVTFRCDPISEHNRLYWYRQTLGQGPEFLTYFQNEAQLEKSRLLSDRFSAERPKGSFSTLEIQRTEQGDSAMYLCASRRDNYEQYFGPGTRLTVT.

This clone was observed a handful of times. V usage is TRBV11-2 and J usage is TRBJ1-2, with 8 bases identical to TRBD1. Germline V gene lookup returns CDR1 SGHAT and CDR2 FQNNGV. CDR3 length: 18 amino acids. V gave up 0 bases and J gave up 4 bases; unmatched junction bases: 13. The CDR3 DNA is TGTGCCAGCAGCTTAGAGGGGACCACAGGGGGACCAATCTATGGCTACACCTTC. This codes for CASSLEGTTGGPIYGYTF.